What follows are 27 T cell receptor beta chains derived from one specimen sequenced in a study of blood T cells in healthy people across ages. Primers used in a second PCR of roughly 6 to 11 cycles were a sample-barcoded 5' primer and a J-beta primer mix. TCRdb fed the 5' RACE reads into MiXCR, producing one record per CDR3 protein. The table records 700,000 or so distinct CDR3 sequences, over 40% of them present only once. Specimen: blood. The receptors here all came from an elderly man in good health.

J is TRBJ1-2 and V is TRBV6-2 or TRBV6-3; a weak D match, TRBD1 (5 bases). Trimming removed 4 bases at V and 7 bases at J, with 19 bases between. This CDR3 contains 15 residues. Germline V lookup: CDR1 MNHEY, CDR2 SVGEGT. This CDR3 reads CASSFVRTQGSGYTF. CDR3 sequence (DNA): TGTGCCAGCAGTTTCGTCCGAACTCAGGGCAGTGGCTACACCTTC.

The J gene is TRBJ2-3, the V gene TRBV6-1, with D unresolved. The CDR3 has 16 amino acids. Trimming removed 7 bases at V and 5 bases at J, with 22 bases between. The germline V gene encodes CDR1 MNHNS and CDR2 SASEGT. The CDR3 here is CASTQQLPLGIDTQYF. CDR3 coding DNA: TGTGCCAGCACCCAACAGCTACCCCTAGGCATAGATACGCAGTATTTT.

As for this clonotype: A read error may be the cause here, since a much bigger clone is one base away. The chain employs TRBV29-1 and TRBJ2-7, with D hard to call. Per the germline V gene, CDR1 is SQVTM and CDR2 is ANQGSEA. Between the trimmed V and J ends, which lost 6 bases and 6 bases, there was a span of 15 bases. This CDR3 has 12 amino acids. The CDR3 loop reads CSVRLNPREQYF. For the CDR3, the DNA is TGCAGCGTACGGCTAAACCCGCGCGAGCAGTACTTC.

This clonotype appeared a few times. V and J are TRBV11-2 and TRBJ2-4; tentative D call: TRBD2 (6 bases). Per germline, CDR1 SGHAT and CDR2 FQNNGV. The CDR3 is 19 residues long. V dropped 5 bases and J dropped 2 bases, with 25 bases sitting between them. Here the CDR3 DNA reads TGTGCCAGCAGCCAGAGGGTGGGGGGAGGACCGGCGTCCAAAAACATTCAGTACTTC. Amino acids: CASSQRVGGGPASKNIQYF.

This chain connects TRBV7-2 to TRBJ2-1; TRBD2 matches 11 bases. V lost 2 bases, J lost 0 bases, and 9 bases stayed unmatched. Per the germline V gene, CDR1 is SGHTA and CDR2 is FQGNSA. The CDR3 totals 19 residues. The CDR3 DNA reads TGTGCCAGCAGCTTAAAGGGTAGCGGGGGGGAGAGCTCCTACAATGAGCAGTTCTTC. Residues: CASSLKGSGGESSYNEQFF.

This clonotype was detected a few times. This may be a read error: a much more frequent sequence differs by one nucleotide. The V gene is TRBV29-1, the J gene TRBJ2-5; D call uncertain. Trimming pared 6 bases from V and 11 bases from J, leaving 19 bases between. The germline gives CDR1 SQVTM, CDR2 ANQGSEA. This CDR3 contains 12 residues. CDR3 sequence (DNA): TGCAGCGTCAGACCTGGACCCAATGAGCAGTACTTC. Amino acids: CSVRPGPNEQYF.

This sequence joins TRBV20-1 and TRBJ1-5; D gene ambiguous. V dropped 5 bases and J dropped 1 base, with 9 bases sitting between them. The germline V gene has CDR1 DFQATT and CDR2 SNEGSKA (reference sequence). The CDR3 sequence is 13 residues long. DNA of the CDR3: TGCAGTGCTCCCGGACGGAGCAATCAGCCCCAGCATTTT. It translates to CSAPGRSNQPQHF.

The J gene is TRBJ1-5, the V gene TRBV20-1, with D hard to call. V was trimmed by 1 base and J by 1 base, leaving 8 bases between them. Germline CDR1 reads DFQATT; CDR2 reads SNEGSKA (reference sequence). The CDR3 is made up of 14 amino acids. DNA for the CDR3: TGCAGTGCTAGAGCGGGGTGGAGCAATCAGCCCCAGCATTTT. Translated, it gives CSARAGWSNQPQHF.

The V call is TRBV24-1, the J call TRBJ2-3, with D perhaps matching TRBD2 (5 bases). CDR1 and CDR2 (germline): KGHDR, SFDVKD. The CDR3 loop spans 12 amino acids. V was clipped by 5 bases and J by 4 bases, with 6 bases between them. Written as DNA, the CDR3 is TGTGCCACCAGTGCGGGGTCAGATACGCAGTATTTT. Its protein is CATSAGSDTQYF.

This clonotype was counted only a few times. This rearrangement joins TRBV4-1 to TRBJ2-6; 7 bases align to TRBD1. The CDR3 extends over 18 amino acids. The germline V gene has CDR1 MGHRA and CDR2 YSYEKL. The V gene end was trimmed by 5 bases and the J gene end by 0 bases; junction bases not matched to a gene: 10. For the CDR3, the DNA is TGCGCCAGCAGCATACAGAACAGGGGCGGCTCTGGGGCCAACGTCCTGACTTTC. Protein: CASSIQNRGGSGANVLTF.

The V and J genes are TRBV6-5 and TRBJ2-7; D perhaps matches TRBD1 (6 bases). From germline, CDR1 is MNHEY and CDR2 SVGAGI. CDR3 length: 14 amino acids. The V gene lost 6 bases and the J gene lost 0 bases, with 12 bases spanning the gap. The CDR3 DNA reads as TGTGCCAGCAGAATGGACAGACGCTCCTACGAGCAGTACTTC. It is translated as CASRMDRRSYEQYF.

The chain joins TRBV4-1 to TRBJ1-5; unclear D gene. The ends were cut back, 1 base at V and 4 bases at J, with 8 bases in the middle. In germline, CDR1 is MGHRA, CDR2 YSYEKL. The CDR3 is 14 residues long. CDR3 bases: TGCGCCAGCAGCCAAGTTACGGGGAATCAGCCCCAGCATTTT. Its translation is CASSQVTGNQPQHF.

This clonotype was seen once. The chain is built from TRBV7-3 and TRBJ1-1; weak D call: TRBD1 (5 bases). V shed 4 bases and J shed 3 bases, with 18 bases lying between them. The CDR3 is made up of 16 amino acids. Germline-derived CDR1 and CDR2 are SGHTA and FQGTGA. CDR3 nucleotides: TGTGCCAGCAGCTACGGGGCAGTGGGAATGGACACTGAAGCTTTCTTT. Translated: CASSYGAVGMDTEAFF.

CDR3 sequence reads: CSARDPRLAVTDTQYF. The CDR3 DNA sequence: TGCAGTGCTAGAGATCCCCGACTAGCGGTCACAGATACGCAGTATTTT. The V call is TRBV20-1, the J call TRBJ2-3; 9 bases fit TRBD2. Germline CDR1 reads DFQATT; CDR2 reads SNEGSKA (reference sequence). The trim removed 0 bases at V and 2 bases at J, leaving 6 bases unmatched. CDR3 length: 16 amino acids.

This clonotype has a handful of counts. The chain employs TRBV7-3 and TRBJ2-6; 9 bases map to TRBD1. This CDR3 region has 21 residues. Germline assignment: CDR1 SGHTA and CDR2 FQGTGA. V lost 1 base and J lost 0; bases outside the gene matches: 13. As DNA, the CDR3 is TGTGCCAGCAGCTTAAGGATGGGGACAGGGTGGGATTCCTCTGGGGCCAACGTCCTGACTTTC. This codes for CASSLRMGTGWDSSGANVLTF.

CDR3 sequence (DNA): TGTGCCAGCAGATTACCGGGAATAGCCAAAAACATTCAGTACTTC. This codes for CASRLPGIAKNIQYF. This chain uses TRBV28 with TRBJ2-4; TRBD2 is a possible D gene (5 bases). Trimming cost V 6 bases and J 0 bases, with 12 bases left between them. Germline CDR1 and CDR2: MDHEN and SYDVKM. The CDR3 loop spans 15 amino acids.

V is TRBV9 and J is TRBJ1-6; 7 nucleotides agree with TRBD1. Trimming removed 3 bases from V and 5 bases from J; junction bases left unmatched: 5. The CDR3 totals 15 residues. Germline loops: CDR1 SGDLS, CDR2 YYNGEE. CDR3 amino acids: CASSERDRNNSPLHF. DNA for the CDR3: TGTGCCAGCAGCGAACGGGACAGAAATAATTCACCCCTCCACTTT.

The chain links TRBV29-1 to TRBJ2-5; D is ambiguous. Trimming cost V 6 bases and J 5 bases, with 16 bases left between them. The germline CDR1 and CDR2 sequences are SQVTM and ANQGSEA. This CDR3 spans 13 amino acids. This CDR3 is CSVLRHIRETQYF. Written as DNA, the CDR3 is TGCAGCGTACTACGACATATTCGCGAGACCCAGTACTTC.

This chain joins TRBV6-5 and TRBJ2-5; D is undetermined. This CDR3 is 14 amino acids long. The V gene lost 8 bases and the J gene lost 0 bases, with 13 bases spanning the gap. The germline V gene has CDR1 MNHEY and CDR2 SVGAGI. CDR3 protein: CASQASLYQETQYF. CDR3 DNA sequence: TGTGCCAGCCAGGCCAGCTTGTACCAAGAGACCCAGTACTTC.

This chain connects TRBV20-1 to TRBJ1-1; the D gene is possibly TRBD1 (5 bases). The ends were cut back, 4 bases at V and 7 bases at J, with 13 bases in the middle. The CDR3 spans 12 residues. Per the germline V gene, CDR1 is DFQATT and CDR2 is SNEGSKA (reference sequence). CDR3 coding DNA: TGCAGTGCTACCGGGACTGACTTTGAAGCTTTCTTT. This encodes CSATGTDFEAFF.

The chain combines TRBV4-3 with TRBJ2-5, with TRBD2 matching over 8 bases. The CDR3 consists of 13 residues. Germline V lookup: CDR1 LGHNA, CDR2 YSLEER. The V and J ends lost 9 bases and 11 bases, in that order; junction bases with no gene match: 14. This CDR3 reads CASKRGPDNEQYF. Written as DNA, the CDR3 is TGCGCCAGTAAGCGGGGGCCAGACAATGAGCAGTACTTC.

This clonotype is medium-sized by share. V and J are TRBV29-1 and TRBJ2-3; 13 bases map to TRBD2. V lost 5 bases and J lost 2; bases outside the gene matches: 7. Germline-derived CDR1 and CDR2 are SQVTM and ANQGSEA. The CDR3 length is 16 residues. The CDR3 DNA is TGCAGCGTTCGTTCGGGACTAGCGGGATCCACAGATACGCAGTATTTT. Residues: CSVRSGLAGSTDTQYF.

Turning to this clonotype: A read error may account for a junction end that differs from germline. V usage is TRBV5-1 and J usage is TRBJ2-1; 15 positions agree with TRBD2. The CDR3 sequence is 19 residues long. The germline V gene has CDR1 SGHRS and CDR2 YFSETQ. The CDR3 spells CASTPGLAGGWGAKNAQFF. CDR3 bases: TGCGCCAGCACCCCAGGACTAGCGGGAGGGTGGGGTGCGAAAAATGCGCAGTTCTTC.

The CDR3 coding sequence is TGTGCCAGCAGTCCCGCTAAGGGTAACATGAACACTGAAGCTTTCTTT. Translating it yields CASSPAKGNMNTEAFF. This chain connects TRBV12-3 or TRBV12-4 to TRBJ1-1, with D unresolved. There are 16 residues in the CDR3. Trimming stripped 5 bases from V and 0 bases from J, with 16 bases between.

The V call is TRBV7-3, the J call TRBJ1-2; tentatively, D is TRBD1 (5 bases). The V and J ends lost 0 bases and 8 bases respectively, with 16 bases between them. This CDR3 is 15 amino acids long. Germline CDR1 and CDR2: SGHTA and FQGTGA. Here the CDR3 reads CASSLTAGGSSGYTF. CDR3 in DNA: TGTGCCAGCAGCTTAACTGCCGGGGGTTCCAGCGGCTACACCTTC. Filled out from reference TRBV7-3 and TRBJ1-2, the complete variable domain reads GAGVSQTPSNKVTEKGKYVELRCDPISGHTALYWYRQSLGQGPEFLIYFQGTGAADDSGLPNDRFFAVRPEGSVSTLKIQRTERGDSAVYLCASSLTAGGSSGYTFGSGTRLTVV.

CDR3 nucleotide sequence: TGTGCCAGCGCACGGACAGTGAACACTGAAGCTTTCTTT. It yields the protein CASARTVNTEAFF. The V call is TRBV14, the J call TRBJ1-1; D might be TRBD1 (6 bases). The germline CDR1 and CDR2 sequences are SGHDN and FVKESK. CDR3 size: 13 residues. Trimming removed 8 bases at V and 0 bases at J, with 10 bases between.

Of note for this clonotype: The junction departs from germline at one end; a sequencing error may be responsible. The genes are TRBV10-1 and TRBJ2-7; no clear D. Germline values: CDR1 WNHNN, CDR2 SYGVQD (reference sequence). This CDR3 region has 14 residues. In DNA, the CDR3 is TGCGCCAACAGTGAGTTGGCTAACTCCTACGAGCAGTACTTC. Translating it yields CANSELANSYEQYF.